The 10 T cell receptor beta chains presented below share a single source sample, sequenced in a study of human T cells and chemical hapten exposure (dated by TCRdb to the early 2020s). Library method: 5' RACE. TCRdb names Illumina MiSeq as the instrument used. TCRdb trimmed public reads at Q25 via fastp, called clones via MiXCR and kept in-frame beta chains. Under each unique CDR3 protein, matching rows form one entry showing the most common genes and DNA. The sample table shows 80,000 or so distinct CDR3 sequences, and less than 20% are seen once. Approximately 6.3% of the sample belongs to the ten largest clones. Total RNA was extracted from unfractionated whole blood collected in Tempus Blood RNA tubes. Source of these receptors: a female donor in good health.

This clonotype was counted a few times. The CDR3 protein is CASSPQSGVSEQFF. DNA for the CDR3: TGTGCCAGCAGTCCCCAAAGTGGGGTCAGTGAGCAGTTCTTC. This chain connects TRBV12-3 or TRBV12-4 to TRBJ2-1; D unclear. Trimming removed 5 bases from V and 9 bases from J, with 17 bases in between. The CDR3 sequence is 14 residues long.

In its sample, this clonotype was seen a few times. This rearrangement joins TRBV12-3 or TRBV12-4 to TRBJ2-7, with D unclear. The CDR3 totals 12 residues. Trimming took 6 bases from V and 5 from J, leaving 11 bases between them. The CDR3 coding sequence is TGTGCCAGCAGCCTCACGAGGAACGAGCAGTACTTC. Its protein is CASSLTRNEQYF.

V usage is TRBV7-2 and J usage is TRBJ2-3; D might be TRBD1 (6 bases). Germline CDR1 and CDR2: SGHTA and FQGNSA. The germline V and J ends were trimmed by 2 bases and 2 bases, with 14 bases remaining between them. The CDR3 spans 16 residues. Written as DNA, the CDR3 is TGTGCCAGCAGCTTAATGGGGGCCGGACCCACAGATACGCAGTATTTT. It encodes CASSLMGAGPTDTQYF.

The chain is built from TRBV13 and TRBJ1-1; D perhaps matches TRBD1 (5 bases). CDR1 PRHDT and CDR2 FYEKMQ come from the germline V gene (reference sequence). Trimming cost V 5 bases and J 10 bases, with 17 bases left between them. The CDR3 sequence is 13 residues long. CDR3: CASSPSRKGRAFF. The CDR3 nucleotides read TGTGCCAGCAGCCCGTCGAGGAAGGGGCGAGCTTTCTTT.

There are a few counts of this clonotype. The chain recombines TRBV20-1 with TRBJ2-5; TRBD1 matches at 9 bases. The CDR3 extends over 15 amino acids. V lost 3 bases to trimming and J lost 4 bases; unmatched junction nucleotides: 9. CDR1 is DFQATT, CDR2 SNEGSKA, per germline (reference sequence). In DNA form, the CDR3 reads TGCAGTGCTAGGGACCTACAGGGGGCAGGAGAGACCCAGTACTTC. Translation gives CSARDLQGAGETQYF.

The V call is TRBV12-5, the J call TRBJ2-6, with D unclear. Trimming cost V 1 base and J 3 bases, with 1 base left between them. Germline lookup yields CDR1 LGHNT and CDR2 FRNRAP. The CDR3 covers 13 residues. In DNA form, the CDR3 reads TGTGCTAGTGGTTTGGGTGGGGCCAACGTCCTGACTTTC. Its translation is CASGLGGANVLTF. The full variable domain, its missing parts supplied by reference TRBV12-5 and TRBJ2-6, is DARVTQTPRHKVTEMGQEVTMRCQPILGHNTVFWYRQTMMQGLELLAYFRNRAPLDDSGMPKDRFSAEMPDATLATLKIQPSEPRDSAVYFCASGLGGANVLTFGAGSRLTVL.

The chain combines TRBV5-1 with TRBJ1-2, with D unclear. The V end was cut by 0 bases, the J end by 5 bases, with 14 bases between. Germline lookup yields CDR1 SGHRS and CDR2 YFSETQ. The CDR3 contains 15 residues. The DNA for the CDR3 is TGCGCCAGCAGCTTGGGAGCTGGGGTCGAGTATGGCTACACCTTC. Translated: CASSLGAGVEYGYTF.

The CDR3 is CSAREMRDGYTF. CDR3 in DNA: TGCAGTGCTAGAGAAATGAGGGATGGCTACACCTTC. The chain links TRBV20-1 to TRBJ1-2; D is uncertain. This CDR3 comprises 12 residues. The germline gives CDR1 DFQATT, CDR2 SNEGSKA (reference sequence). Trimming left V 0 bases short and J 6 bases short, with 8 bases between.

This clonotype was recorded a few times. This rearrangement joins TRBV5-1 to TRBJ2-7, with 7 bases aligning to TRBD1. V trimming: 2 bases; J trimming: 4 bases; junction bases outside the gene matches: 9. Germline CDR1 reads SGHRS; CDR2 reads YFSETQ. The CDR3 is 15 amino acids. CDR3 in DNA: TGCGCCAGCAGCTTCCTAACCGGGACAGAGTACGAGCAGTACTTC. This codes for CASSFLTGTEYEQYF.

There are a few counts of this clonotype. The chain carries TRBV4-3 and TRBJ1-4; 11 bases fit TRBD1. The CDR3 extends over 17 amino acids. The V and J ends lost 4 bases and 4 bases, in that order; junction bases with no gene match: 8. The germline V gene encodes CDR1 LGHNA and CDR2 YSLEER. The CDR3 loop is CASSPGTGGAGNEKLFF. The CDR3 region has the DNA TGCGCCAGCAGCCCCGGGACAGGGGGTGCCGGTAATGAAAAACTGTTTTTT.